One and the same sample provided the 10 T cell receptor beta chains below, sequenced in a study of spatial heterogeneity in lung cancer. Overall study results and limits: Mutation tallies in tumors tracked expanded intratumoral alpha and beta TCR counts.

Sample time point: sample taken at primary tumor resection. TCRdb re-called the 5' RACE reads through MiXCR, storing one row per CDR3 protein. This sample yields some 9,400 distinct CDR3 sequences, of which just under 3% are seen a single time; around 15% belongs to the top ten. For these receptors, no antigen is known. This specimen was lung tumor tissue, taken at surgery. These receptors were taken from a male donor with early-stage non-small cell lung cancer.

This clonotype has at least ten counts. This chain uses TRBV2 with TRBJ2-7; 8 bases are shared with TRBD2. From germline, CDR1 is SNHLY and CDR2 FYNNEI. With 11 bases clipped from V and 4 bases from J, the junction kept 7 bases outside the gene matches. The CDR3 covers 12 residues. The CDR3 loop reads CAVSGGLYEQYF. The CDR3 region has the DNA TGTGCCGTGTCGGGGGGGTTGTACGAGCAGTACTTC.

At least ten counts were recorded for this clonotype. V and J are TRBV3-2 and TRBJ2-7; no DNA check was done on the table's D call, TRBD1. TRBV3-2 is described as a pseudogene. CDR3 length equals 17 residues. The CDR3, as DNA: TGTGCCAGCAGCCAATGGGCTCAGGGGGGCCACTCCTACGAGCAGTACTTC. It codes for CASSQWAQGGHSYEQYF.

Judged by abundance, this clonotype is medium-sized. The genes are TRBV4-3 and TRBJ2-1, with a weak D call TRBD1 (6 bases). The CDR3 has 13 residues. The V and J ends lost 4 bases and 8 bases respectively, with 12 bases between them. Per the germline V gene, CDR1 is LGHNA and CDR2 is YSLEER. The CDR3: CASSLIQGHEQFF. The CDR3 bases are TGCGCCAGCAGCCTCATACAGGGCCATGAGCAGTTCTTC.

In its sample, this clonotype was seen many times. The V call is TRBV29-1, the J call TRBJ1-1, with TRBD1 identical over 8 bases. This CDR3 is built from 14 residues. Losses at the gene ends were 7 bases for V and 0 bases for J; bases not matched to a gene: 7. In germline, CDR1 is SQVTM, CDR2 ANQGSEA. The CDR3 loop reads CSATGGTMNTEAFF. CDR3 DNA sequence: TGCAGCGCCACAGGGGGTACAATGAACACTGAAGCTTTCTTT.

This clonotype has only a few counts. The chain links TRBV7-9 to TRBJ1-4; 10 bases match TRBD1. The trim removed 5 bases at V and 8 bases at J, leaving 8 bases unmatched. The CDR3 runs to 15 residues. The germline CDR1 and CDR2 sequences are SEHNR and FQNEAQ (reference sequence). The CDR3 DNA follows: TGTGCCAGCAGCCCGACGGACAGGGGGATCGAAAAACTGTTTTTT. It codes for CASSPTDRGIEKLFF.

In this sample, this clonotype turned up many times. V and J are TRBV7-2 and TRBJ2-7; D not resolved. Germline assignment: CDR1 SGHTA and CDR2 FQGNSA. The ends were cut back, 0 bases at V and 3 bases at J, with 9 bases in the middle. The length of the CDR3 is 14 residues. The CDR3 loop reads CASSLAFSDYEQYF. The CDR3 DNA reads as TGTGCCAGCAGCTTAGCCTTCTCCGACTACGAGCAGTACTTC.

In this sample, this clonotype turned up many times. This rearrangement joins TRBV30 to TRBJ1-2; 7 bases map to TRBD1. This CDR3 contains 17 residues. The V gene end was trimmed by 0 bases and the J gene end by 2 bases; junction bases not matched to a gene: 12. Germline V gene data show CDR1 as GTSNPN and CDR2 as SVGIG (reference sequence). Here the CDR3 DNA reads TGTGCCTGGAGTGTACCCCCAGGGGGAGGAGGAAACTATGGCTACACCTTC. This gives the protein CAWSVPPGGGGNYGYTF.

In its sample, this clonotype was seen many times. This sequence joins TRBV2 and TRBJ2-2, with D uncertain. With 1 base removed from V and 2 bases from J, the gap between germline ends came to 8 bases. Germline V gene lookup returns CDR1 SNHLY and CDR2 FYNNEI. The CDR3 is 15 amino acids. The CDR3 bases are TGTGCCAGCAGTGAAGAACTGGCTAACACCGGGGAGCTGTTTTTT. Its translation is CASSEELANTGELFF.

This clonotype was seen ten or more times. V and J are TRBV7-6 and TRBJ2-1; 7 nucleotides line up with TRBD1. J gave up 0 bases and V 4 bases, and 9 bases lay outside the gene matches. There are 17 residues in the CDR3. Germline CDR1 and CDR2: SGHVS and FNYEAQ. DNA for the CDR3: TGTGCCAGCAGCTCCTCGGGACAGACGAGCTCCTACAATGAGCAGTTCTTC. This translates into CASSSSGQTSSYNEQFF.

This clonotype is classed as medium-sized (0.01 to 0.1%). V usage is TRBV5-1 and J usage is TRBJ1-1; D remains unclear. The germline V gene encodes CDR1 SGHRS and CDR2 YFSETQ. The length of the CDR3 is 16 residues. Between the trimmed V and J ends, which lost 2 bases and 2 bases, there was a span of 16 bases. CDR3 in amino acids: CASSFGPGAANTEAFF. The DNA of the CDR3 is TGCGCCAGCAGCTTCGGTCCGGGTGCCGCCAACACTGAAGCTTTCTTT.